The clone carrying this TCR beta chain showed up many times. Its target is not known. This CDR3 contains 14 residues. Germline CDR1 MDHEN, CDR2 SYDVKM. V gave up 3 bases and J gave up 2 bases, with 11 bases separating them. TCRdb independently ran MiXCR on the PCR reads; one entry per CDR3 protein. The table lists under 65,000 distinct CDR3 sequences, approximately 25% of them singletons. The sample comes from a study of molecular identifiers for immune sequencing clone quantification. Overall study results and limits: Effector cells kept over 98% of their molecules in clones above 20 RNA copies, while naive cells kept under 1% there.

The chain combines TRBV28 with TRBJ2-7; D is uncertain. The specimen was naive CD8+ T cells from blood, with Jurkat cell RNA spiked in. Described subset: FACS-sorted CD8+CD4-CCR7+CD45RA+ naive T cells. The sequence derives from a human donor in good health. Some libraries in this study had Jurkat cell RNA spiked in. This CDR3 reads CASSFPHLPYEQYF. CDR3 DNA sequence: TGTGCCAGCAGTTTTCCCCATCTGCCCTACGAGCAGTACTTC. The complete variable domain, with remaining parts taken from reference TRBV28 and TRBJ2-7, reads DVKVTQSSRYLVKRTGEKVFLECVQDMDHENMFWYRQDPGLGLRLIYFSYDVKMKEKGDIPEGYSVSREKKERFSLILESASTNQTSMYLCASSFPHLPYEQYFGPGTRLTVT.